This passage covers 15 T cell receptor beta chains from one sample sequenced in a study of blood T cell repertoires in COVID-19. Clones were sequenced by immunoSEQ multiplex PCR, and TCRdb holds only the in-frame ones, with some missing. The repertoire has around 24,000 clones, around 87% of them found once; the top ten carry roughly 1.7%. Sequenced input: peripheral blood. The receptors come from an older woman with active COVID-19.

J is TRBJ2-7 and V is TRBV5-1, with TRBD2 identical over 12 bases. The V gene end was trimmed by 6 bases and the J gene end by 5 bases; junction bases not matched to a gene: 6. From germline, CDR1 is SGHRS and CDR2 YFSETQ. The length of the CDR3 is 14 residues. The CDR3 coding sequence is TGCGCCAGCACTAAGACTAGCGGGAGCGACGAGCAGTACTTC. Encoded protein: CASTKTSGSDEQYF.

This chain joins TRBV7-2 and TRBJ1-2; perhaps TRBD1 as D (5 bases). Looked up from germline, CDR1 is SGHTA and CDR2 is FQGNSA. V lost 1 base and J lost 3, with 9 bases in between. The length of the CDR3 is 14 residues. The DNA for the CDR3 is TGTGCCAGCAGCTTAGGGGGCCGCGACTATGGCTACACCTTC. Amino acid sequence: CASSLGGRDYGYTF.

This sequence joins TRBV7-9 and TRBJ1-1, with 9 bases identical to TRBD1. With V trimmed by 2 bases and J by 1 base, 2 bases remained unmatched. The CDR3 is 15 residues long. The germline CDR1 and CDR2 sequences are SEHNR and FQNEAQ (reference sequence). The CDR3 is CASSLLTGGNTEAFF. DNA of the CDR3: TGTGCCAGCAGCTTACTGACAGGGGGGAACACTGAAGCTTTCTTT. Full variable domain (rest looked up from reference TRBV7-9 and TRBJ1-1): DTGVSQNPRHKITKRGQNVTFRCDPISEHNRLYWYRQTLGQGPEFLTYFQNEAQLEKSRLLSDRFSAERPKGSFSTLEIQRTEQGDSAMYLCASSLLTGGNTEAFFGQGTRLTVV.

The chain links TRBV7-2 to TRBJ2-1; 7 positions agree with TRBD2. CDR3 length: 13 residues. Germline lookup yields CDR1 SGHTA and CDR2 FQGNSA. J lost 10 bases, V lost 5 bases, and 8 bases had no gene match. The CDR3 reads CASSVLAPGEQFF. For the CDR3, the DNA is TGTGCCAGCAGCGTACTAGCGCCTGGGGAGCAGTTCTTC.

V usage is TRBV5-4 and J usage is TRBJ2-2; maybe TRBD1 (5 bases). Trimming took off 1 base at V and 7 bases at J, with 8 bases between the two ends. CDR1 is SGHNT and CDR2 is YYREEE in the germline V gene (reference sequence). The CDR3 is 13 amino acids. The CDR3 loop reads CASSLTGSGELFF. The CDR3 nucleotides are TGTGCCAGCAGCTTGACAGGAAGCGGGGAGCTGTTTTTT.

The V call is TRBV10-1, the J call TRBJ2-2, with TRBD2 matching over 8 bases. This CDR3 is built from 15 residues. The germline CDR1 and CDR2 sequences are WNHNN and SYGVQD (reference sequence). After removal of 3 bases from V and 5 bases from J, the junction contained 5 bases not matched to a gene. In nucleotides, the CDR3 is TGCGCCAGCAGTGACCAGCGGGAGTATACCGGGGAGCTGTTTTTT. The encoded protein is CASSDQREYTGELFF.

This clone was counted only a few times. The chain links TRBV27 to TRBJ1-2, with TRBD1 as a possible D gene (5 bases). This CDR3 has 13 amino acids. The ends were cut back, 4 bases at V and 0 bases at J, with 6 bases in the middle. The V gene's germline CDR1 is MNHEY and CDR2 SMNVEV (reference sequence). DNA for the CDR3: TGTGCCAGCAGTTACAGGTCTAACTATGGCTACACCTTC. This encodes CASSYRSNYGYTF.

The chain is built from TRBV12-3 or TRBV12-4 and TRBJ2-1; a weak D match, TRBD2 (5 bases). The CDR3 is made up of 13 amino acids. The V and J ends lost 0 bases and 9 bases respectively, with 9 bases between them. The CDR3 loop reads CASSLATRPEQFF. The DNA for the CDR3 is TGTGCCAGCAGTTTAGCTACTAGACCTGAGCAGTTCTTC.

J is TRBJ2-7 and V is TRBV18; maybe TRBD1 (6 bases). With 3 bases removed from V and 2 bases from J, the gap between germline ends came to 17 bases. Germline V gives CDR1 KGHSH, CDR2 LQKENI. The CDR3 consists of 16 residues. Written as DNA, the CDR3 is TGTGCCAGCTCACCCACGGGCCAGGGGCCCCCCTACGAGCAGTACTTC. Translation: CASSPTGQGPPYEQYF.

The chain couples TRBV5-1 to TRBJ2-5; TRBD2 is a possible D gene (6 bases). Per the germline V gene, CDR1 is SGHRS and CDR2 is YFSETQ. V dropped 7 bases and J dropped 3 bases, with 13 bases sitting between them. The CDR3 covers 13 residues. The CDR3, as DNA: TGCGCCAGCGGAGGTAGCGGAGAAGAGACCCAGTACTTC. This encodes CASGGSGEETQYF.

The gene calls are TRBV11-2 and TRBJ2-2, with 8 positions matching TRBD1. V shed 3 bases, J shed 8 bases, and the junction held 11 bases outside the gene matches. The CDR3 is made up of 16 amino acids. Germline V gene sequence: CDR1 SGHAT, CDR2 FQNNGV. CDR3 protein: CASSFGQGYVEGELFF. CDR3 DNA: TGTGCCAGCAGCTTTGGACAGGGATATGTGGAAGGGGAGCTGTTTTTT. The whole variable domain, remainder taken from reference TRBV11-2 and TRBJ2-2, is EAGVAQSPRYKIIEKRQSVAFWCNPISGHATLYWYQQILGQGPKLLIQFQNNGVVDDSQLPKDRFSAERLKGVDSTLKIQPAKLEDSAVYLCASSFGQGYVEGELFFGEGSRLTVL.

This clone was found once. The J gene is TRBJ2-3, the V gene TRBV7-9; 10 bases line up with TRBD1. Per the germline V gene, CDR1 is SEHNR and CDR2 is FQNEAQ (reference sequence). The CDR3 covers 14 residues. V gave up 6 bases and J gave up 4 bases; unmatched junction bases: 4. The CDR3: CASSTTGGADTQYF. CDR3 DNA: TGTGCCAGCAGTACGACAGGGGGCGCAGATACGCAGTATTTT.

This clone appeared once. The CDR3 is CASSLLSGGRNIQYF. As DNA, the CDR3 is TGTGCCAGCAGTTTATTATCGGGGGGCAGAAACATTCAGTACTTC. The V gene is TRBV27, the J gene TRBJ2-4; weak D call: TRBD2 (7 bases). V was pared by 1 base and J by 6 bases, with 13 bases between. Germline assignment: CDR1 MNHEY and CDR2 SMNVEV (reference sequence). This CDR3 spans 15 amino acids.

The chain couples TRBV5-4 to TRBJ2-1, with 10 positions matching TRBD1. The CDR3 runs to 15 residues. The V segment lost 4 bases and the J segment 6 bases; nucleotides outside the gene matches: 7. Per the germline V gene, CDR1 is SGHNT and CDR2 is YYREEE (reference sequence). DNA of the CDR3: TGTGCCAGCAGCGCCGGGACAGGGGCCTCCAATGAGCAGTTCTTC. Translated: CASSAGTGASNEQFF.

The gene calls are TRBV7-9 and TRBJ1-4, with no clear D. CDR1 SEHNR and CDR2 FQNEAQ come from the germline V gene (reference sequence). Between the trimmed V and J ends, which lost 5 bases and 8 bases, there was a span of 12 bases. The CDR3 covers 13 residues. The CDR3 region is CASSPRGIEKLFF. The CDR3 DNA follows: TGTGCCAGCAGCCCCCGAGGAATCGAAAAACTGTTTTTT.